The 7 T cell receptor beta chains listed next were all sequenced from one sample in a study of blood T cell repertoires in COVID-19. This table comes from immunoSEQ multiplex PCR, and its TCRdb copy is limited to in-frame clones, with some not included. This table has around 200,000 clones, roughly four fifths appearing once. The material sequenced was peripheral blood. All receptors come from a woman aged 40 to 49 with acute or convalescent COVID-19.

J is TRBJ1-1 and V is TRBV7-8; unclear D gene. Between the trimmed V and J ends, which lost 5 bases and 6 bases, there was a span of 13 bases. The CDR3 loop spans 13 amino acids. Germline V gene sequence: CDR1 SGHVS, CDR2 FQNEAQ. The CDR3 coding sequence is TGTGCCAGCAGCCGCACCTGGAGGGCTGAAGCTTTCTTT. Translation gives CASSRTWRAEAFF.

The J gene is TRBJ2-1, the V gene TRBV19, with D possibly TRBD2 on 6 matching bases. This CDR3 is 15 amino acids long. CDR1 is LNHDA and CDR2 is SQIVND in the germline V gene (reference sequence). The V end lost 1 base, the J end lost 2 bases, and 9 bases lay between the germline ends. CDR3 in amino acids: CASSIGVAAYNEQFF. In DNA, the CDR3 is TGTGCCAGTAGTATAGGAGTAGCGGCCTACAATGAGCAGTTCTTC.

Here the CDR3 DNA reads TGCAGCGTTGAAGGTACCTTCCAGGGCACAGATACGCAGTATTTT. Amino acid sequence: CSVEGTFQGTDTQYF. The chain carries TRBV29-1 and TRBJ2-3; D unclear. CDR3 length: 15 residues. CDR1 is SQVTM, CDR2 ANQGSEA, per germline. V gave up 1 base and J gave up 1 base, with 12 bases separating them.

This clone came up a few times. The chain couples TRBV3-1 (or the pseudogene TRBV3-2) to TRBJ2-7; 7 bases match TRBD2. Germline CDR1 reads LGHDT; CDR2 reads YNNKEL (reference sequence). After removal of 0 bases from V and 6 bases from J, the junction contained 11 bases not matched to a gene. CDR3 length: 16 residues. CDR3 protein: CASSQEIRTSFGEQYF. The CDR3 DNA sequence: TGTGCCAGCAGCCAAGAAATTCGGACTAGTTTTGGCGAGCAGTACTTC.

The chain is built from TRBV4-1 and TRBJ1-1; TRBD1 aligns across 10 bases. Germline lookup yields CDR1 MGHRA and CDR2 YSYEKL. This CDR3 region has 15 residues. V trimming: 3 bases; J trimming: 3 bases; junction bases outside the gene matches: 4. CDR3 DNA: TGCGCCAGCAGCCAGACAGGGGGCTTGCACACTGAAGCTTTCTTT. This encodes CASSQTGGLHTEAFF.

The CDR3 nucleotides read TGTGCCTGGAGTGTACGGGAGCATTGGGGTGAAAAACTGTTTTTT. Amino acids: CAWSVREHWGEKLFF. The rearrangement uses TRBV30 and TRBJ1-4; no reliable D call. Deletions cut 0 bases from V and 7 bases from J, with 15 bases between. The CDR3 contains 15 residues. Germline V gene data show CDR1 as GTSNPN and CDR2 as SVGIG (reference sequence).

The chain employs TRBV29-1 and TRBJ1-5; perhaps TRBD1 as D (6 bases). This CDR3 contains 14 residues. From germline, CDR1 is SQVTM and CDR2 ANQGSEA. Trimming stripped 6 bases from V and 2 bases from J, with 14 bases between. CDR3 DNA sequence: TGCAGCGTCACCACAGGGTTGGGCAATCAGCCCCAGCATTTT. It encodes CSVTTGLGNQPQHF.